This TCR beta chain was sequenced for a study of cytomegalovirus exposure and HLA in healthy donors. Whole-study results and caveats: From TCR beta sequences, most subjects' HLA-A and HLA-B alleles were reportedly predicted accurately. Upon later analysis, HLA-associated TCR beta chains proved more clonally expanded than other, equally common chains. On later analysis, the bulk of CMV-associated TCR beta chains appeared to be HLA-restricted. In an earlier analysis, most TCR beta V segments were productive about 87% or about 30% of the time.

PCR was performed using 60 Vbeta and 13 Jbeta primers. Assay: immunoSEQ multiplex PCR; the TCRdb copy retains only in-frame clones and omits some. This sample has around 120,000 clones, with roughly 80% found just once. As regards this clone: Its target is not known.

The length of the CDR3 is 15 residues. Trimming left V 7 bases short and J 4 bases short, with 16 bases between. Per the germline V gene, CDR1 is MNHEY and CDR2 is SVGAGI. Sequenced: PBMCs. The chain joins TRBV6-5 to TRBJ2-2, with D unclear. This sequence was found in a woman aged 40 to 49 in good health and CMV-seropositive. The CDR3 reads CASTPREEATGELFF. In DNA form, the CDR3 reads TGTGCCAGCACACCCCGAGAAGAGGCCACCGGGGAGCTGTTTTTT.